Below, 25 T cell receptor beta chains from the same sample are listed, as sequenced in a study of T cells in narcolepsy. Assay: immunoSEQ multiplex PCR; the TCRdb copy retains only in-frame clones and omits some. The repertoire holds about 29,000 clones, with around 87% as singletons. Sequenced sample: memory (CD45RA-) CD4+ T cells from blood. The receptors were gathered from a human donor in good health.

The genes are TRBV2 and TRBJ1-3; 11 bases align to TRBD1. V dropped 6 bases and J dropped 4; count of bases not matched to a gene: 5. The CDR3 sequence is 15 residues long. Germline CDR1 SNHLY, CDR2 FYNNEI. As DNA, the CDR3 is TGTGCCAGCAGCCCGGGACAGGGGGTAGGAAACACCATATATTTT. Translation: CASSPGQGVGNTIYF.

This clone appeared a few times. The V and J genes are TRBV5-1 and TRBJ1-2, with D tentatively TRBD1 (6 bases). The CDR3 totals 16 residues. The V gene lost 4 bases and the J gene lost 0 bases, with 16 bases spanning the gap. Germline assignment: CDR1 SGHRS and CDR2 YFSETQ. CDR3 residues: CASSPRDTISNYGYTF. In DNA, the CDR3 is TGCGCCAGCAGCCCCCGGGACACTATCTCTAACTATGGCTACACCTTC.

The chain couples TRBV9 to TRBJ2-1; the D is unclear. V gave up 3 bases and J gave up 10 bases, with 14 bases separating them. This CDR3 region has 13 residues. The V gene's germline CDR1 is SGDLS and CDR2 YYNGEE. CDR3 DNA sequence: TGTGCCAGCAGCGGCCATTCGATGGGGGAGCAGTTCTTC. Translating gives CASSGHSMGEQFF.

The rearrangement joins TRBV7-2 to TRBJ1-2; TRBD1 matches at 7 bases. The CDR3 is made up of 13 amino acids. Germline V gene sequence: CDR1 SGHTA, CDR2 FQGNSA. The trim removed 4 bases at V and 3 bases at J, leaving 2 bases unmatched. The CDR3 loop is CASSWDRDYGYTF. The CDR3 bases are TGTGCCAGCAGCTGGGACAGAGACTATGGCTACACCTTC.

The chain recombines TRBV28 with TRBJ1-2; D gene unclear. The CDR3 extends over 14 amino acids. The germline V and J ends were trimmed by 7 bases and 8 bases, with 20 bases remaining between them. Germline V gene data show CDR1 as MDHEN and CDR2 as SYDVKM. The CDR3, as DNA: TGTGCCAGCACCCGAGACGGGAATTCCCGCGGCTACACCTTC. Protein: CASTRDGNSRGYTF.

The J gene is TRBJ2-2, the V gene TRBV5-1; a possible D gene is TRBD1 (5 bases). Germline-derived CDR1 and CDR2 are SGHRS and YFSETQ. CDR3 size: 15 residues. V lost 3 bases and J 3 bases, leaving 12 bases between the germline ends. CDR3: CASSSITGDTGELFF. The CDR3 bases are TGCGCCAGCAGCTCGATAACAGGCGACACCGGGGAGCTGTTTTTT.

The gene calls are TRBV7-8 and TRBJ2-1; tentative D call: TRBD2 (6 bases). V lost 4 bases and J 6 bases, leaving 13 bases between the germline ends. The germline V gene encodes CDR1 SGHVS and CDR2 FQNEAQ. The CDR3 covers 14 residues. This chain's CDR3 is CASSWGVRSNEQFF. Written as DNA, the CDR3 is TGTGCCAGCAGCTGGGGGGTCAGGTCCAATGAGCAGTTCTTC.

The chain uses TRBV11-1 and TRBJ2-1, with 15 bases that match TRBD2. CDR3 length equals 16 residues. CDR1 and CDR2 from the germline V gene are SGHAT and FQDESV (reference sequence). J gave up 15 bases and V 5 bases, and 14 bases lay outside the gene matches. The CDR3: CASSPIPGLAGGPRFF. CDR3 in DNA: TGTGCCAGCAGCCCGATCCCGGGACTAGCGGGAGGCCCACGGTTCTTC.

This chain connects TRBV6-5 to TRBJ2-7; TRBD1 is a possible D gene (6 bases). Per the germline V gene, CDR1 is MNHEY and CDR2 is SVGAGI. The CDR3 consists of 12 residues. V shed 7 bases and J shed 5 bases, with 12 bases lying between them. This CDR3 is CASKDSFNEQYF. The CDR3 region has the DNA TGTGCCAGCAAGGACAGTTTTAACGAGCAGTACTTC.

V usage is TRBV6-4 and J usage is TRBJ2-3; possibly TRBD2 for D (6 bases). V was pared by 6 bases and J by 6 bases, with 16 bases between. The CDR3 runs to 14 residues. CDR1 and CDR2 (germline): MRHNA, SNTAGT. The CDR3 DNA reads as TGTGCCAGCAGGCAGGACTATGCCTCTGATACGCAGTATTTT. This translates into CASRQDYASDTQYF.

The genes are TRBV28 and TRBJ1-1; no clear D gene. Trimming pared 3 bases from V and 4 bases from J, leaving 12 bases between. This CDR3 has 14 residues. Germline CDR1 reads MDHEN; CDR2 reads SYDVKM. The CDR3 DNA is TGTGCCAGCAGTTTTCGGGGATGGGGCACTGAAGCTTTCTTT. The encoded protein is CASSFRGWGTEAFF. The whole variable domain, filled in from reference TRBV28 and TRBJ1-1, reads DVKVTQSSRYLVKRTGEKVFLECVQDMDHENMFWYRQDPGLGLRLIYFSYDVKMKEKGDIPEGYSVSREKKERFSLILESASTNQTSMYLCASSFRGWGTEAFFGQGTRLTVV.

This clone was recorded only once. The chain couples TRBV4-2 to TRBJ1-6, with D perhaps matching TRBD1 (6 bases). Looked up from germline, CDR1 is LGHNA and CDR2 is YNFKEQ. Trimming cost V 6 bases and J 7 bases, with 16 bases left between them. The CDR3 length is 15 residues. CDR3 region: CASRNGQKANSPLHF. In DNA form, the CDR3 reads TGTGCCAGCAGGAACGGACAGAAAGCAAATTCACCCCTCCACTTT.

The chain has TRBV19 and TRBJ1-1; a weak D match, TRBD1 (5 bases). The CDR3 is made up of 14 amino acids. V was clipped by 7 bases and J by 0 bases, with 12 bases between them. CDR1 is LNHDA and CDR2 is SQIVND in the germline V gene (reference sequence). The CDR3 nucleotides read TGTGCCAGTAAGGGCTTGGGGGTGAACACTGAAGCTTTCTTT. It encodes CASKGLGVNTEAFF.

The chain uses TRBV5-1 and TRBJ2-6, with a weak D call TRBD1 (6 bases). The CDR3 consists of 18 residues. CDR1 and CDR2 from the germline V gene are SGHRS and YFSETQ. Deletions cut 2 bases from V and 2 bases from J, with 17 bases between. In nucleotides, the CDR3 is TGCGCCAGCAGCTTCCGGGGTACAGGGAATACTGGGGCCAACGTCCTGACTTTC. This encodes CASSFRGTGNTGANVLTF.

CDR3 sequence reads: CASSLRQGDPYGYTF. Written as DNA, the CDR3 is TGTGCCAGCAGCCTACGACAGGGAGACCCATATGGCTACACCTTC. The chain couples TRBV7-2 to TRBJ1-2; TRBD1 aligns across 7 bases. This CDR3 is 15 amino acids long. Looked up from germline, CDR1 is SGHTA and CDR2 is FQGNSA. After removal of 5 bases from V and 5 bases from J, the junction contained 11 bases not matched to a gene.

The rearrangement joins TRBV5-4 to TRBJ2-4; 9 bases agree with TRBD2. V shed 4 bases and J 1 base; nucleotides not matched to a gene: 6. Germline-derived CDR1 and CDR2 are SGHNT and YYREEE (reference sequence). The length of the CDR3 is 16 residues. CDR3 DNA sequence: TGTGCCAGCAGCCTCAATAGCGGGAGCGCCAAAAACATTCAGTACTTC. Protein product: CASSLNSGSAKNIQYF.

This clone turned up a few times. This rearrangement joins TRBV18 to TRBJ2-7, with D perhaps matching TRBD2 (6 bases). V was shortened by 1 base and J by 6 bases, with 16 bases between the two germline ends. The CDR3 is 15 residues long. The germline V gene encodes CDR1 KGHSH and CDR2 LQKENI. CDR3 nucleotides: TGTGCCAGCTCACCACAGTACGGGAGTGGATCCGAGCAGTACTTC. It codes for CASSPQYGSGSEQYF.

This chain joins TRBV2 and TRBJ1-6; 7 bases line up with TRBD1. V lost 4 bases, J lost 7 bases, and 7 bases stayed unmatched. The CDR3 sequence is 15 residues long. Germline CDR1 reads SNHLY; CDR2 reads FYNNEI. CDR3 amino acids: CASSARQGANSPLHF. CDR3 coding DNA: TGTGCCAGCAGTGCCAGACAGGGCGCGAATTCACCCCTCCACTTT.

The chain is built from TRBV9 and TRBJ2-3; D remains unclear. Trimming pared 0 bases from V and 1 base from J, leaving 6 bases between. CDR3 length: 14 amino acids. Germline values: CDR1 SGDLS, CDR2 YYNGEE. The DNA of the CDR3 is TGTGCCAGCAGCGTAGGTGGGCGCACAGATACGCAGTATTTT. This gives the protein CASSVGGRTDTQYF.

The chain employs TRBV6-5 and TRBJ2-7; D might be TRBD1 (6 bases). The CDR3 length is 13 residues. The V end lost 5 bases, the J end lost 3 bases, and 11 bases lay between the germline ends. In germline, CDR1 is MNHEY, CDR2 SVGAGI. CDR3 DNA: TGTGCCAGCAGTAACGGACAGTTCTACGAGCAGTACTTC. Translated, it gives CASSNGQFYEQYF.

This clone has just one count. The chain joins TRBV11-2 to TRBJ1-1; D perhaps matches TRBD1 (5 bases). CDR1 and CDR2 from the germline V gene are SGHAT and FQNNGV. This CDR3 region has 15 residues. Trimming cost V 6 bases and J 1 base, with 15 bases left between them. The CDR3 DNA follows: TGTGCCAGCAGGCCAACCCTACAGGAGAACACTGAAGCTTTCTTT. Its translation: CASRPTLQENTEAFF.

Comments on this clone: Compared with germline, one end of the junction differs, possibly owing to a read error. The gene calls are TRBV7-7 and TRBJ2-1; a possible D gene is TRBD2 (5 bases). Per the germline V gene, CDR1 is SSHAT and CDR2 is FNYEAQ (reference sequence). This CDR3 spans 14 amino acids. This CDR3 is CASSLETGVGEQFF. The CDR3 DNA reads as TGTGCTAGCAGCTTAGAGACCGGGGTAGGCGAGCAGTTCTTC. Full variable domain (outside the CDR3, taken from reference TRBV7-7 and TRBJ2-1): GAGVSQSPRYKVTKRGQDVTLRCDPISSHATLYWYQQALGQGPEFLTYFNYEAQPDKSGLPSDRFSAERPEGSISTLTIQRTEQRDSAMYRCASSLETGVGEQFFGPGTRLTVL.

The chain is built from TRBV6-5 and TRBJ2-2, with D maybe TRBD2 (5 bases). CDR1 is MNHEY and CDR2 is SVGAGI in the germline V gene. V lost 6 bases, J lost 1 base, and 9 bases lay in between. This CDR3 has 14 residues. The CDR3 here is CASRDWMNTGELFF. The CDR3 coding sequence is TGTGCCAGCAGGGACTGGATGAACACCGGGGAGCTGTTTTTT.

The V gene is TRBV6-5, the J gene TRBJ1-5, with D unclear. V lost 8 bases and J lost 2, with 13 bases in between. Germline-derived CDR1 and CDR2 are MNHEY and SVGAGI. The CDR3 extends over 14 amino acids. The CDR3 region has the DNA TGTGCCAGCCGGGATGGGTGGGGCAATCAGCCCCAGCATTTT. This gives the protein CASRDGWGNQPQHF.

The rearrangement uses TRBV15 and TRBJ1-3; a weak D match, TRBD1 (5 bases). The V end was cut by 0 bases, the J end by 0 bases, with 9 bases between. In germline, CDR1 is LNHNV, CDR2 YYDKDF (reference sequence). CDR3 length: 16 amino acids. In DNA form, the CDR3 reads TGTGCCACCAGCAGAGATGGGGGGAGCTCTGGAAACACCATATATTTT. Protein product: CATSRDGGSSGNTIYF.